The clone carrying this T cell receptor (beta chain) has just a few counts. TCRdb passed the RT-PCR reads through MiXCR, listing each CDR3 protein once. The table records about 540,000 distinct CDR3 sequences, 20% to 25% of them present only once. Trimming stripped 3 bases from V and 7 bases from J, with 10 bases between. This CDR3 has 13 amino acids. CDR1 SEHNR and CDR2 FQNEAQ come from the germline V gene (reference sequence). This sample stems from a study of response to subunit inactivated influenza vaccine. These data also featured in a second study, about T cells expressing NK-cell markers. Turning to that study: As the method of synthesis, 5'RACE template switching with UMIs yielded TCR beta cDNA. Most of the eight sequenced donors were HCMV-seropositive; one was seronegative. Researchers report these clonotypes also headed the CD3+CD56-NKG2C+ fraction in several donors.

The sample consisted of CD4+ T cells sorted from PBMCs, taken less than 13 days after vaccination. The V call is TRBV7-9, the J call TRBJ2-1, with D maybe TRBD2 (6 bases). This receptor was identified in a man in his fifties or sixties who received an inactivated influenza vaccine. The CDR3 DNA sequence: TGTGCCAGCAGCTTCGGAGGGGAGAATGAGCAGTTCTTC. Translation: CASSFGGENEQFF.